The 3 T cell receptor beta chains listed next were all sequenced from one sample in a study of blood T cell repertoires in COVID-19. Assay used: immunoSEQ multiplex PCR; TCRdb lists only in-frame clones, some missing. Of some 180,000 clones listed, approximately 85% are singletons. The sample was PBMCs or T cells enriched from blood (not recorded which). These receptors came from a man aged 40-55 years who had recovered from COVID-19.

This chain connects TRBV19 to TRBJ1-2; TRBD1 is a possible D gene (5 bases). The ends were cut back, 6 bases at V and 4 bases at J, with 12 bases in the middle. There are 13 residues in the CDR3. Germline V gives CDR1 LNHDA, CDR2 SQIVND (reference sequence). This CDR3 is CASSRQRAYGYTF. The CDR3 DNA reads TGTGCCAGTAGCCGACAGCGAGCCTATGGCTACACCTTC.

The rearrangement joins TRBV21-1 to TRBJ2-1; TRBD2 is the table's D call, not checked against the DNA. TRBV21-1 is deemed a pseudogene. The CDR3 is 18 residues long. In DNA form, the CDR3 reads TGTGCCAGCAGCCCTTTGCACGACTTGTACCGTACCTACAATGAGCAGTTCTTC. It encodes CASSPLHDLYRTYNEQFF.

CDR3 sequence reads: CASSAGQRYGYTF. The DNA of the CDR3 is TGTGCCAGCAGCGCGGGACAGCGCTATGGCTACACCTTC. The rearrangement joins TRBV28 to TRBJ1-2, with TRBD1 identical over 7 bases. V lost 6 bases to trimming and J lost 4 bases; unmatched junction nucleotides: 5. This CDR3 comprises 13 residues. CDR1 is MDHEN and CDR2 is SYDVKM in the germline V gene.